The 29 T cell receptor beta chains given below trace back to one sample, sequenced in a study of blood T cell repertoires in COVID-19. Sequenced by immunoSEQ multiplex PCR; TCRdb stores in-frame clones only, minus some. The sample includes tens of thousands of clones, about 70% of them seen just once. Sequenced: peripheral blood. These receptors all come from an elderly man with acute or convalescent COVID-19.

As DNA, the CDR3 is TGTGCCAGCAGTGAATATCCCGGAGTGGAGCAGTTCTTC. Its protein is CASSEYPGVEQFF. The rearrangement links TRBV25-1 to TRBJ2-1; the D is unclear. CDR1 and CDR2 from the germline V gene are MGHDK and SYGVNS. The CDR3 runs to 13 residues. The ends were cut back, 0 bases at V and 10 bases at J, with 10 bases in the middle.

There are a few counts of this clone. This chain joins TRBV2 and TRBJ2-5; D is unresolved. The CDR3 covers 10 residues. Germline V gene lookup returns CDR1 SNHLY and CDR2 FYNNEI. The V gene lost 11 bases and the J gene lost 6 bases, with 10 bases spanning the gap. The CDR3 reads CAGSLQTQYF. CDR3 bases: TGTGCCGGCTCGCTCCAGACCCAGTACTTC.

The rearrangement links TRBV28 to TRBJ2-3; 10 nucleotides agree with TRBD2. Trimming removed 5 bases from V and 4 bases from J; junction bases left unmatched: 18. Germline V CDR1 and CDR2: MDHEN, SYDVKM. The CDR3 has 19 amino acids. DNA of the CDR3: TGTGCCAGCAGTCCCTTAAGGATGGCTAGCGGGAGAGACTCAGATACGCAGTATTTT. Translated: CASSPLRMASGRDSDTQYF. Full variable domain (remainder filled in from reference TRBV28 and TRBJ2-3): DVKVTQSSRYLVKRTGEKVFLECVQDMDHENMFWYRQDPGLGLRLIYFSYDVKMKEKGDIPEGYSVSREKKERFSLILESASTNQTSMYLCASSPLRMASGRDSDTQYFGPGTRLTVL.

The chain is built from TRBV28 and TRBJ1-3, with D possibly TRBD1 on 6 matching bases. The germline CDR1 and CDR2 sequences are MDHEN and SYDVKM. Trimming shortened V by 1 base and J by 6 bases, and 13 bases separated the two germline ends. This CDR3 is 15 amino acids long. The DNA of the CDR3 is TGTGCCAGCAGTTTATATGGGGGCAAAGAAAACACCATATATTTT. Protein: CASSLYGGKENTIYF.

At least ten counts were recorded for this clone. In the same sample, other DNA sequences code for this CDR3. The chain employs TRBV27 and TRBJ2-1, with 12 positions matching TRBD2. Germline V gene data show CDR1 as MNHEY and CDR2 as SMNVEV (reference sequence). This CDR3 has 15 amino acids. After removal of 6 bases from V and 3 bases from J, the junction contained 3 bases not matched to a gene. The DNA for the CDR3 is TGTGCCAGCAGCCAGACTAGCGGGAGCTACAATGAGCAGTTCTTC. Protein: CASSQTSGSYNEQFF.

The V call is TRBV19, the J call TRBJ1-1; D gene unclear. V was clipped by 6 bases and J by 0 bases, with 11 bases between them. Germline V gene sequence: CDR1 LNHDA, CDR2 SQIVND (reference sequence). CDR3 size: 14 residues. The CDR3 region is CASSSGFMNTEAFF. The CDR3 DNA is TGTGCCAGTAGCTCAGGTTTTATGAACACTGAAGCTTTCTTT.

The chain links TRBV12-3 or TRBV12-4 to TRBJ2-5; TRBD1 matches 7 bases. This CDR3 is built from 12 residues. After removal of 5 bases from V and 13 bases from J, the junction contained 10 bases not matched to a gene. CDR3 loop: CASSPRQGRPYF. The CDR3 coding sequence is TGTGCCAGCAGTCCTCGACAGGGCCGTCCGTACTTC.

This clone was detected a few times. The CDR3 loop is CSAVGGTRRYNEQFF. CDR3 nucleotides: TGCAGCGCCGTCGGGGGGACTAGACGCTACAATGAGCAGTTCTTC. The V call is TRBV29-1, the J call TRBJ2-1, with 8 bases lining up with TRBD2. V was clipped by 7 bases and J by 3 bases; unmatched bases: 11. The CDR3 has 15 amino acids. The germline gives CDR1 SQVTM, CDR2 ANQGSEA.

This clone is a singleton in its sample. The chain joins TRBV15 to TRBJ2-1, with TRBD2 matching over 8 bases. The CDR3 is 19 residues long. Germline CDR1 LNHNV, CDR2 YYDKDF (reference sequence). V shed 0 bases and J 8 bases; nucleotides not matched to a gene: 18. The CDR3 coding sequence is TGTGCCACCAGCAGAGATCCCGCTTACTTCAGCGGGAGAGGGGATGAGCAGTTCTTC. This encodes CATSRDPAYFSGRGDEQFF.

This chain joins TRBV6-1 and TRBJ1-2; D remains ambiguous. The V gene lost 2 bases and the J gene lost 7 bases, with 11 bases spanning the gap. The CDR3 is 13 amino acids. Germline CDR1 reads MNHNS; CDR2 reads SASEGT. The CDR3 reads CASSETGTGGYTF. The CDR3 DNA reads TGTGCCAGCAGTGAAACCGGAACGGGTGGCTACACCTTC.

This clone has more than one count but fewer than ten. DNA of the CDR3: TGTGCCAGCAGTTTTAGCGGGGCCCTCTACGAGCAGTACTTC. Encoded protein: CASSFSGALYEQYF. The chain recombines TRBV28 with TRBJ2-7; TRBD2 matches 8 bases. Trimming cost V 3 bases and J 3 bases; bases outside gene matches: 4. This CDR3 has 14 amino acids. Germline loops: CDR1 MDHEN, CDR2 SYDVKM.

This clone was detected a few times. This specimen includes other DNA sequences encoding the same CDR3. This chain connects TRBV7-9 to TRBJ2-1, with 11 bases identical to TRBD2. Germline CDR1 SEHNR, CDR2 FQNEAQ (reference sequence). Trimming cost V 2 bases and J 7 bases; bases outside gene matches: 4. CDR3 length equals 15 residues. For the CDR3, the DNA is TGTGCCAGCAGCTTAACTAGCGGGAGAAAGAATGAGCAGTTCTTC. Residues: CASSLTSGRKNEQFF. The full variable domain, its missing parts supplied by reference TRBV7-9 and TRBJ2-1, is DTGVSQNPRHKITKRGQNVTFRCDPISEHNRLYWYRQTLGQGPEFLTYFQNEAQLEKSRLLSDRFSAERPKGSFSTLEIQRTEQGDSAMYLCASSLTSGRKNEQFFGPGTRLTVL.

The chain uses TRBV18 and TRBJ2-4, with D possibly being TRBD1 (5 bases). The CDR3 totals 17 residues. Trimming stripped 1 base from V and 2 bases from J, with 15 bases between. Germline-derived CDR1 and CDR2 are KGHSH and LQKENI. The DNA of the CDR3 is TGTGCCAGCTCACCACGGCAGGGTTCAATAACCAAAAACATTCAGTACTTC. This sequence encodes CASSPRQGSITKNIQYF.

This clone showed up just a few times. The chain joins TRBV7-8 to TRBJ1-5; a possible D gene is TRBD1 (6 bases). The CDR3 is 14 residues long. Germline V CDR1 and CDR2: SGHVS, FQNEAQ. Trimming shortened V by 6 bases and J by 3 bases, and 12 bases separated the two germline ends. Here the CDR3 reads CASSLTGTNQPQHF. CDR3 sequence (DNA): TGTGCCAGCAGTCTGACAGGTACCAATCAGCCCCAGCATTTT.

The chain uses TRBV5-1 and TRBJ1-4; the D gene is possibly TRBD1 (5 bases). V was clipped by 2 bases and J by 5 bases, with 10 bases between them. The germline V gene encodes CDR1 SGHRS and CDR2 YFSETQ. CDR3 length: 14 amino acids. DNA of the CDR3: TGCGCCAGCAGCTTCGGGGAGGGGAATGAAAAACTGTTTTTT. Amino acids: CASSFGEGNEKLFF.

The CDR3, as DNA: TGCGCCAGCAGCTTGGCCACAGCGGGAGTAGGAGATACGCAGTATTTT. Protein: CASSLATAGVGDTQYF. The chain joins TRBV5-1 to TRBJ2-3; the match to TRBD2 covers 8 bases. Per germline, CDR1 SGHRS and CDR2 YFSETQ. This CDR3 is built from 16 residues. The junction had 8 bases not matched to a gene; V was cut back by 0 bases and J by 5 bases.

A few counts support this clone. The chain joins TRBV7-3 to TRBJ2-1; 9 positions match TRBD2. The length of the CDR3 is 18 residues. Trimming took 6 bases from V and 2 from J; bases not matched to a gene: 14. Germline V lookup: CDR1 SGHTA, CDR2 FQGTGA. The CDR3: CASSSQPPGLATYNEQFF. The CDR3 DNA is TGTGCCAGCAGTTCTCAGCCTCCGGGACTAGCTACCTACAATGAGCAGTTCTTC.

The V and J genes are TRBV28 and TRBJ2-1; 9 nucleotides line up with TRBD1. The germline gives CDR1 MDHEN, CDR2 SYDVKM. CDR3 length equals 15 residues. After removal of 4 bases from V and 6 bases from J, the junction contained 7 bases not matched to a gene. CDR3 sequence: CASSSPGTGSNEQFF. The CDR3 bases are TGTGCCAGCAGTTCCCCCGGGACAGGGTCCAATGAGCAGTTCTTC. Variable domain in full (rest from reference TRBV28 and TRBJ2-1): DVKVTQSSRYLVKRTGEKVFLECVQDMDHENMFWYRQDPGLGLRLIYFSYDVKMKEKGDIPEGYSVSREKKERFSLILESASTNQTSMYLCASSSPGTGSNEQFFGPGTRLTVL.

The V gene is TRBV20-1, the J gene TRBJ2-5, with a weak D call TRBD2 (6 bases). The CDR3 covers 14 residues. Germline V CDR1 and CDR2: DFQATT, SNEGSKA (reference sequence). The V and J ends lost 3 bases and 2 bases respectively, with 13 bases between them. The CDR3 nucleotides are TGCAGTGCTAGTAGGTGGGAGGAACAAGAGACCCAGTACTTC. Its protein product is CSASRWEEQETQYF.

The chain couples TRBV28 to TRBJ1-5, with D maybe TRBD1 (6 bases). CDR1 MDHEN and CDR2 SYDVKM come from the germline V gene. The V gene lost 10 bases and the J gene lost 7 bases, with 14 bases spanning the gap. The CDR3 spans 12 residues. The CDR3 spells CATQAGDQPQHF. CDR3 nucleotides: TGTGCCACTCAGGCAGGGGACCAGCCCCAGCATTTT.

This sequence joins TRBV5-4 and TRBJ2-2, with TRBD1 as a possible D gene (5 bases). The CDR3 consists of 14 residues. The V gene lost 1 base and the J gene lost 7 bases, with 11 bases spanning the gap. Germline CDR1 is SGHNT and CDR2 is YYREEE (reference sequence). CDR3 coding DNA: TGTGCCAGCAGCTTGTTCGGACACCTCGGGGAGCTGTTTTTT. It specifies CASSLFGHLGELFF.

The chain has TRBV6-1 and TRBJ2-1; tentatively, D is TRBD2 (6 bases). Germline V gene sequence: CDR1 MNHNS, CDR2 SASEGT. This CDR3 has 14 amino acids. Trimming stripped 3 bases from V and 7 bases from J, with 13 bases between. For the CDR3, the DNA is TGTGCCAGCAGTGAGCCGGGACTCAGTAATGAGCAGTTCTTC. Translating gives CASSEPGLSNEQFF.

This clone was seen only once. The CDR3 here is CASSYRTGLNSPLHF. DNA for the CDR3: TGTGCCAGCAGTTACCGGACAGGGCTAAATTCACCCCTCCACTTT. This chain connects TRBV6-5 to TRBJ1-6, with 8 bases identical to TRBD1. V lost 2 bases, J lost 7 bases, and 4 bases stayed unmatched. This CDR3 has 15 amino acids. Germline V gene lookup returns CDR1 MNHEY and CDR2 SVGAGI.

The rearrangement joins TRBV7-7 to TRBJ2-2; TRBD1 aligns across 9 bases. V dropped 5 bases and J dropped 5; count of bases not matched to a gene: 6. The CDR3 is 15 amino acids. CDR1 and CDR2 from the germline V gene are SSHAT and FNYEAQ (reference sequence). CDR3 region: CASSPGTGLTGELFF. The DNA for the CDR3 is TGTGCCAGCAGCCCCGGGACAGGGCTAACCGGGGAGCTGTTTTTT. Using reference TRBV7-7 and TRBJ2-2 for the parts outside the CDR3, the full variable domain is GAGVSQSPRYKVTKRGQDVTLRCDPISSHATLYWYQQALGQGPEFLTYFNYEAQPDKSGLPSDRFSAERPEGSISTLTIQRTEQRDSAMYRCASSPGTGLTGELFFGEGSRLTVL.

The chain combines TRBV2 with TRBJ2-4; D is unresolved. Germline V gives CDR1 SNHLY, CDR2 FYNNEI. CDR3 length: 14 amino acids. Trimming took 2 bases from V and 0 from J, leaving 5 bases between them. CDR3 in DNA: TGTGCCAGCAGTGAATCCATAGCCAAAAACATTCAGTACTTC. Amino acid sequence: CASSESIAKNIQYF.

The rearrangement uses TRBV7-9 and TRBJ2-7; 9 bases map to TRBD2. Germline V gene data show CDR1 as SEHNR and CDR2 as FQNEAQ (reference sequence). The CDR3 consists of 13 residues. V shed 8 bases and J 0 bases; nucleotides not matched to a gene: 2. The CDR3 protein is CASAGLASYEQYF. As DNA, the CDR3 is TGTGCCAGCGCGGGACTAGCCTCCTACGAGCAGTACTTC.

The chain employs TRBV27 and TRBJ1-5, with 7 bases identical to TRBD1. V was clipped by 2 bases and J by 6 bases; unmatched bases: 4. The germline CDR1 and CDR2 sequences are MNHEY and SMNVEV (reference sequence). This CDR3 is 14 amino acids long. Here the CDR3 reads CASSLLQGSQPQHF. The CDR3 region has the DNA TGTGCCAGCAGTTTACTACAGGGGTCTCAGCCCCAGCATTTT.

The chain links TRBV4-3 to TRBJ1-5; the D gene is possibly TRBD1 (5 bases). Trimming removed 0 bases from V and 4 bases from J, with 13 bases in between. The CDR3 totals 16 residues. Germline V gene lookup returns CDR1 LGHNA and CDR2 YSLEER. CDR3 coding DNA: TGCGCCAGCAGCCAAGAGAATTGGGCAGGGAATCAGCCCCAGCATTTT. As protein: CASSQENWAGNQPQHF.

The chain employs TRBV28 and TRBJ2-7; possibly TRBD2 for D (6 bases). CDR1 MDHEN and CDR2 SYDVKM come from the germline V gene. Trimming removed 6 bases from V and 2 bases from J, with 14 bases in between. This CDR3 is 14 amino acids long. The CDR3 reads CASRGGAAPYEQYF. CDR3 nucleotide sequence: TGTGCCAGCAGGGGGGGAGCGGCCCCCTACGAGCAGTACTTC.